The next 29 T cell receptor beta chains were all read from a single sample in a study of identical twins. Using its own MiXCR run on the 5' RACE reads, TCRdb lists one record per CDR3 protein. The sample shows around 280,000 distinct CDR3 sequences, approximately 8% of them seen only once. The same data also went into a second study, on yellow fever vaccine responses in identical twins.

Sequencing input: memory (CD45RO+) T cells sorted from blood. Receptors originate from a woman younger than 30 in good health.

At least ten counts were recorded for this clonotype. The CDR3 DNA is TGTGCCACCGAAAATCGGGACAGGGTAAATGAGCAGTTCTTC. Amino acids: CATENRDRVNEQFF. J is TRBJ2-1 and V is TRBV24-1, with TRBD1 identical over 9 bases. CDR1 is KGHDR and CDR2 is SFDVKD in the germline V gene. CDR3 length: 14 residues. The V gene end was trimmed by 9 bases and the J gene end by 7 bases; junction bases not matched to a gene: 9.

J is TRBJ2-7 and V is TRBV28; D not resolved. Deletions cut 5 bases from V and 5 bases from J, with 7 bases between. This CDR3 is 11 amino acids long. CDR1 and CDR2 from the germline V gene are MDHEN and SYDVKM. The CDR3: CASSALHEQYF. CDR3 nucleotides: TGTGCCAGCAGTGCCCTCCACGAGCAGTACTTC.

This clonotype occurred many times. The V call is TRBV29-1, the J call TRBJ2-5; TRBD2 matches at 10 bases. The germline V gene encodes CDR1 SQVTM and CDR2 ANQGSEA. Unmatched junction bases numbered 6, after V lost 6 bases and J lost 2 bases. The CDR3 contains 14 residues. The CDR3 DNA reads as TGCAGCGTCACAGCGGGAGGGCCGCAAGAGACCCAGTACTTC. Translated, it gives CSVTAGGPQETQYF.

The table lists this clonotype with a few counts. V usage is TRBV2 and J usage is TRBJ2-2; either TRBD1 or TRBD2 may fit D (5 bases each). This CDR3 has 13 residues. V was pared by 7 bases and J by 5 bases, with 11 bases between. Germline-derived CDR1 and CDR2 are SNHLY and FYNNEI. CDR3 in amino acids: CASTQGDTGELFF. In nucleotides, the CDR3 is TGTGCCAGCACCCAGGGAGATACCGGGGAGCTGTTTTTT.

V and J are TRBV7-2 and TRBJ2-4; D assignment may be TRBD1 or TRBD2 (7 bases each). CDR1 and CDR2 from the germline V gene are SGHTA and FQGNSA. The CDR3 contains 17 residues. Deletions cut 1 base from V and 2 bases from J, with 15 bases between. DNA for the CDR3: TGTGCCAGCAGCTTAGGGGGGGGAGGGGGCTCCAAAAACATTCAGTACTTC. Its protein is CASSLGGGGGSKNIQYF.

The CDR3 DNA sequence: TGTGCCAGCAGTGCCAGGGGAGCTTTCTTT. Its translation is CASSARGAFF. This chain links TRBV6-1 with TRBJ1-1, with D perhaps matching TRBD1 (6 bases). Looked up from germline, CDR1 is MNHNS and CDR2 is SASEGT. CDR3 length: 10 amino acids. Trimming took off 4 bases at V and 10 bases at J, with 7 bases between the two ends.

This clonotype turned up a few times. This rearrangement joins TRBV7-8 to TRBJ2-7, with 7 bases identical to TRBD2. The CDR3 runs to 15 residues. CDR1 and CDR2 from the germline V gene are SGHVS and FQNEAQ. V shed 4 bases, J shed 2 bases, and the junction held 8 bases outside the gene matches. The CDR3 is CASSSSGGPTYEQYV. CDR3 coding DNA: TGTGCCAGCAGCTCTTCGGGGGGACCCACCTACGAGCAGTACGTC.

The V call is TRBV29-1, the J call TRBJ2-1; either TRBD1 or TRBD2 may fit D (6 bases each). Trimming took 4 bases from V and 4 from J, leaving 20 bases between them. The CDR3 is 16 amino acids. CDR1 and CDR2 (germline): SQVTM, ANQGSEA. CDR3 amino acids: CSVVMRGVGGYNEQFF. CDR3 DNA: TGCAGCGTTGTAATGAGGGGGGTCGGTGGGTACAATGAGCAGTTCTTC.

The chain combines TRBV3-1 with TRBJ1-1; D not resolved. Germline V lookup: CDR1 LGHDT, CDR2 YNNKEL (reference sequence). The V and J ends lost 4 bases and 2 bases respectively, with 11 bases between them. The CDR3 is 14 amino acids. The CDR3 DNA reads TGTGCCAGCAGCCGTCTGGAGGGTAACACTGAAGCTTTCTTT. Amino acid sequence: CASSRLEGNTEAFF. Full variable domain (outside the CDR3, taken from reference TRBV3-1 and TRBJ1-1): DTAVSQTPKYLVTQMGNDKSIKCEQNLGHDTMYWYKQDSKKFLKIMFSYNNKELIINETVPNRFSPKSPDKAHLNLHINSLELGDSAVYFCASSRLEGNTEAFFGQGTRLTVV.

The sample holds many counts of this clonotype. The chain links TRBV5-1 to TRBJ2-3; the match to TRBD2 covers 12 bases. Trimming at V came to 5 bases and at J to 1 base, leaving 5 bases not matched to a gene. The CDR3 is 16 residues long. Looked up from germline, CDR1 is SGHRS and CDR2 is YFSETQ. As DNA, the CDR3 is TGCGCCAGCAGAACGGGACTAGCGGGCCGCACAGATACGCAGTATTTT. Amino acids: CASRTGLAGRTDTQYF.

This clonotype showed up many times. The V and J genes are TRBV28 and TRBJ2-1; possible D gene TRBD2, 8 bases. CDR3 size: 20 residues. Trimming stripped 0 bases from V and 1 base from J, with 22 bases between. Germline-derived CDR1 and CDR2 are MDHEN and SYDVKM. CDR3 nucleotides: TGTGCCAGCAGTTTATGGACAGGGCCCGGGACTAGGCAGTCCTACAATGAGCAGTTCTTC. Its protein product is CASSLWTGPGTRQSYNEQFF.

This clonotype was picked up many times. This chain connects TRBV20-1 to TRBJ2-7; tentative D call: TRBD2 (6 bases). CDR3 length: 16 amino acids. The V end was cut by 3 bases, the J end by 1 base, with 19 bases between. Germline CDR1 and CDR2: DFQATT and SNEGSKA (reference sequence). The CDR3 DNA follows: TGCAGTGCTAGTGGGCCGGGACTTCTGAAGTCCTACGAGCAGTACGTC. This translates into CSASGPGLLKSYEQYV.

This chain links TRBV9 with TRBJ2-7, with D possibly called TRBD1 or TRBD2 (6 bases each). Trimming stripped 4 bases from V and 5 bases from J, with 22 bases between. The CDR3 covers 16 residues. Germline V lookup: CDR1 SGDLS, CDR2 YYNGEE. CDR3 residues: CASSHPRGGILDEQYF. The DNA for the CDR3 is TGTGCCAGCAGCCACCCCAGGGGCGGGATCCTGGACGAGCAGTACTTC.

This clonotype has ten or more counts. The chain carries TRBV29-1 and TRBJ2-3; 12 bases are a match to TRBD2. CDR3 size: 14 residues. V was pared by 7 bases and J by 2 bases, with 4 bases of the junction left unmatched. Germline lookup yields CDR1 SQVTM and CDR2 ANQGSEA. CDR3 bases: TGCAGCGCCGGACTAGCGGGATTCACAGATACGCAGTATTTT. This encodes CSAGLAGFTDTQYF.

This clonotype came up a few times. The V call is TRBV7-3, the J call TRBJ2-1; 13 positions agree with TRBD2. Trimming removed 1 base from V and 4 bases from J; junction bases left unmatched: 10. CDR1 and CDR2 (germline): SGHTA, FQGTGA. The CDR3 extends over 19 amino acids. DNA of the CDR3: TGTGCCAGCAGCTTAAGACCAACTAGCGGGAGGGAGATTTACAATGAGCAGTTCTTC. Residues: CASSLRPTSGREIYNEQFF. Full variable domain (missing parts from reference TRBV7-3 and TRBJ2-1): GAGVSQTPSNKVTEKGKYVELRCDPISGHTALYWYRQSLGQGPEFLIYFQGTGAADDSGLPNDRFFAVRPEGSVSTLKIQRTERGDSAVYLCASSLRPTSGREIYNEQFFGPGTRLTVL.

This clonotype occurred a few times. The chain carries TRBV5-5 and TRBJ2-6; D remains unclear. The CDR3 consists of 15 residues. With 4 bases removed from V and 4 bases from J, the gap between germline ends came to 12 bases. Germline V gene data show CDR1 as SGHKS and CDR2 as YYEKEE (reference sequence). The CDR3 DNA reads TGTGCCAGCAGCCCAATTTCTGGAGGGGCCAACGTCCTGACTTTC. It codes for CASSPISGGANVLTF.

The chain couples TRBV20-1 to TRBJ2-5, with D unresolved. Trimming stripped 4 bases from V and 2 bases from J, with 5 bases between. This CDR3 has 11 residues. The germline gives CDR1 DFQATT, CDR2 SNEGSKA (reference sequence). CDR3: CSAIKQETQYF. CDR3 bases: TGCAGTGCTATTAAACAAGAGACCCAGTACTTC.

The CDR3 nucleotides are TGTGCCAGCAGCCTTTTTGCAGCTCGAGATACGCAGTATTTT. Translating gives CASSLFAARDTQYF. The J gene is TRBJ2-3, the V gene TRBV12-3 or TRBV12-4; D not resolved. The CDR3 length is 14 residues. V was trimmed by 6 bases and J by 5 bases, leaving 15 bases between them.

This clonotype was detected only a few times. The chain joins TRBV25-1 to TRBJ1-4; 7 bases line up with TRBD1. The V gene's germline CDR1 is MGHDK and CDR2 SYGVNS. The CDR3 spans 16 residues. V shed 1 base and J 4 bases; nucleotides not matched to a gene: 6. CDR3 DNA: TGTGCCAGCAGTGAATCCCTAGGGGGCCATAATGAAAAACTGTTTTTT. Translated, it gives CASSESLGGHNEKLFF. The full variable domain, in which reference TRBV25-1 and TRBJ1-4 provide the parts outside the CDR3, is EADIYQTPRYLVIGTGKKITLECSQTMGHDKMYWYQQDPGMELHLIHYSYGVNSTEKGDLSSESTVSRIRTEHFPLTLESARPSHTSQYLCASSESLGGHNEKLFFGSGTQLSVL.

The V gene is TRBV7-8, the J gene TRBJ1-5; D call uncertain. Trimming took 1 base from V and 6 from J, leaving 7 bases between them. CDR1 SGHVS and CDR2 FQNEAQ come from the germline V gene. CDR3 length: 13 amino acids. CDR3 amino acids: CASSLDGPQPQHF. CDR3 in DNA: TGTGCCAGCAGCTTAGATGGGCCTCAGCCCCAGCATTTT.

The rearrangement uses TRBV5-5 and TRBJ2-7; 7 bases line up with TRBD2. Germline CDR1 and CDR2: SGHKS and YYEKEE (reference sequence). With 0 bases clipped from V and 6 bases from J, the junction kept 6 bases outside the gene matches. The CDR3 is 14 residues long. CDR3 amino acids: CASSLGGSGGEQYV. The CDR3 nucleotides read TGTGCCAGCAGCTTGGGAGGATCGGGGGGCGAGCAGTACGTC.

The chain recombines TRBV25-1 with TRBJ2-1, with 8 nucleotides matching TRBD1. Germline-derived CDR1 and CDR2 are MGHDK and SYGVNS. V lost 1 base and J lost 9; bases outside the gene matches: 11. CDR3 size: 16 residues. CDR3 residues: CASSEFAGTGEGEQFF. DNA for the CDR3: TGTGCCAGCAGTGAATTCGCAGGGACAGGCGAAGGTGAGCAGTTCTTC.

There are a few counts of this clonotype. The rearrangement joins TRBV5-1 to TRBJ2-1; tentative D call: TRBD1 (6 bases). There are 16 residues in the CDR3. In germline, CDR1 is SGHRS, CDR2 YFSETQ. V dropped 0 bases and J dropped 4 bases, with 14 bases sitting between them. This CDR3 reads CASSLGNTGPYNEQFF. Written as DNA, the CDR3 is TGCGCCAGCAGCTTGGGTAACACAGGGCCATACAATGAGCAGTTCTTC.

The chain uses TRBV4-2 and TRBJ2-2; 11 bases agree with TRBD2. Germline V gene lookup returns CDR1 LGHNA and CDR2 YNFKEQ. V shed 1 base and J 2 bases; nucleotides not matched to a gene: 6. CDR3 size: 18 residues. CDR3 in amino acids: CASSQAELAGVNTGELFF. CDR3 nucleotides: TGTGCCAGCAGCCAAGCGGAACTAGCGGGAGTCAACACCGGGGAGCTGTTTTTT.

The CDR3 reads CASSPSGVDNQPQHF. CDR3 DNA sequence: TGTGCCAGCTCACCGTCAGGGGTGGACAATCAGCCCCAGCATTTT. V usage is TRBV18 and J usage is TRBJ1-5, with TRBD1 as a possible D gene (6 bases). This CDR3 is 15 amino acids long. Trimming left V 3 bases short and J 3 bases short, with 12 bases between. Germline CDR1 is KGHSH and CDR2 is LQKENI.

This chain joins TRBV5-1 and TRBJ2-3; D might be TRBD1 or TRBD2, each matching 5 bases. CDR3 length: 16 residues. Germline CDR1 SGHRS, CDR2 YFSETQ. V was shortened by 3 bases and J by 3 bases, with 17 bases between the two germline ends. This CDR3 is CASSSSGTRGTDTQYF. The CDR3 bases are TGCGCCAGCAGCTCTTCCGGGACGAGGGGAACAGATACGCAGTATTTT.

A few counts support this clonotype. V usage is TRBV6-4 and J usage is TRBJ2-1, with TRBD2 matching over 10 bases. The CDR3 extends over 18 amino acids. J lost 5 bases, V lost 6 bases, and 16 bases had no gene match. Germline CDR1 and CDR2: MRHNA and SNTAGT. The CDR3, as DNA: TGTGCCAGCAGCATTCTACTGTCCGGGACTAGCGTGAACAATGAGCAGTTCTTC. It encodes CASSILLSGTSVNNEQFF.

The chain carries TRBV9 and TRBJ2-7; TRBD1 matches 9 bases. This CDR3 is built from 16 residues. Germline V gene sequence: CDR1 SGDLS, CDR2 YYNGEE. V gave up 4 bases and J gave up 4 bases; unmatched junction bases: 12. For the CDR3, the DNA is TGTGCCAGCAGCACCTCGCCGGACAGGGGCCCTTACGAGCAGTACTTC. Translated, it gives CASSTSPDRGPYEQYF. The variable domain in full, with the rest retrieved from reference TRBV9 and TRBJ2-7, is DSGVTQTPKHLITATGQRVTLRCSPRSGDLSVYWYQQSLDQGLQFLIQYYNGEERAKGNILERFSAQQFPDLHSELNLSSLELGDSALYFCASSTSPDRGPYEQYFGPGTRLTVT.

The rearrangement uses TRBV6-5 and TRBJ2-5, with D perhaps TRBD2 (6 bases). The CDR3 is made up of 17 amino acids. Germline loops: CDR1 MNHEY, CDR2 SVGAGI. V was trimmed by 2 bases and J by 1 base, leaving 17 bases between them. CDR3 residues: CASSYGLTPGVQETQYF. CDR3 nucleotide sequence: TGTGCCAGCAGTTACGGGCTGACACCGGGGGTCCAAGAGACCCAGTACTTC.